This is a list of T cell receptor beta chains from one sample in a study of T cell responses to AZD1222 COVID-19 vaccine. Profiling relied on immunoSEQ multiplex PCR, and the TCRdb table lists in-frame clones only, not all of them. Of approximately 120,000 clones listed, more than 85% are singletons. This specimen consisted of peripheral blood, obtained on day 0 of AZD1222 vaccination. The receptor source for this set is an adult in good health. Both conserved end residues are part of each CDR3. D genes are given only for firm matches. The size entry is marked missing in some rows and otherwise reads once, few, many or a size class.

.,TRBJ1-1,.,TRBV10-3,CAISEPTPPQGKAFF,TGTGCCATCAGTGAGCCGACGCCCCCACAGGGTAAAGCTTTCTTT
.,TRBJ1-1,.,TRBV28,CASSFPGTNTEAFF,TGTGCCAGCAGTTTCCCGGGGACGAACACTGAAGCTTTCTTT
.,TRBJ1-1,TRBD1,TRBV29-1,CSVATGEGTEAFF,TGCAGCGTCGCCACAGGGGAGGGAACTGAAGCTTTCTTT
.,TRBJ2-1,.,TRBV27,CASSPGGRSLSYNEQFF,TGTGCCAGCAGCCCAGGGGGGAGGAGTCTCTCCTACAATGAGCAGTTCTTC
.,TRBJ2-1,.,TRBV6-1,CASREGASAYNEQFF,TGTGCCAGCAGGGAAGGGGCTAGCGCCTACAATGAGCAGTTCTTC
.,TRBJ1-5,.,TRBV7-9,CASSSEGTGNQPQHF,TGTGCCAGCAGTTCCGAGGGTACTGGCAATCAGCCCCAGCATTTT
.,TRBJ1-5,.,TRBV15,CATSTGLSNQPQHF,TGTGCCACCAGCACCGGACTTAGCAATCAGCCCCAGCATTTT
.,TRBJ2-3,.,TRBV6-5,CASSYSKPDTQYF,TGTGCCAGCAGTTACTCGAAGCCAGATACGCAGTATTTT
.,TRBJ1-1,.,TRBV20-1,CSASRTGLYTEAFF,TGCAGTGCTAGTCGTACAGGGTTGTACACTGAAGCTTTCTTT
.,TRBJ1-6,.,TRBV19,CASTPGRGLNSPLHF,TGTGCCAGTACCCCGGGGAGGGGACTTAATTCACCCCTCCACTTT
.,TRBJ2-2,TRBD1,TRBV10-1,CASSRGQGLNTGELFF,TGCGCCAGCAGTCGCGGACAGGGCTTGAACACCGGGGAGCTGTTTTTT
once,TRBJ2-4,.,TRBV15,CATSRAGAKNIQYF,TGTGCCACCAGCAGAGCGGGAGCCAAAAACATTCAGTACTTC
.,TRBJ2-7,TRBD2,TRBV6-5,CASSPLAGGLHEQYF,TGTGCCAGCAGTCCTCTAGCGGGAGGGCTCCACGAGCAGTACTTC
.,TRBJ2-1,.,TRBV7-7,CASSLGDITSNEQFF,TGTGCCAGCAGCTTAGGGGACATTACGTCTAATGAGCAGTTCTTC
.,TRBJ2-7,.,TRBV7-2,CASSLASKSYEQYF,TGTGCCAGCAGCTTAGCTTCCAAGTCCTACGAGCAGTACTTC
.,TRBJ2-7,.,TRBV7-2,CASSLDRGPGGSEQYF,TGTGCCAGCAGCTTAGACCGGGGACCAGGGGGGAGCGAGCAGTACTTC
.,TRBJ1-1,.,TRBV5-4,CASSFHYNTEAFF,TGTGCCAGCAGCTTTCATTATAACACTGAAGCTTTCTTT
.,TRBJ2-3,TRBD1,TRBV27,CASSLQGRDTQYF,TGTGCCAGCAGTCTACAGGGGAGAGATACGCAGTATTTT
.,TRBJ2-5,TRBD2,TRBV28,CASSKTGPPGGTQYF,TGTGCCAGCAGTAAGACGGGCCCCCCGGGGGGGACCCAGTACTTC
.,TRBJ1-1,.,TRBV6-2/TRBV6-3,CASSTTTSSEAFF,TGTGCCAGCAGTACGACTACAAGCTCTGAAGCTTTCTTT
.,TRBJ1-1,.,TRBV7-9,CASSPGGGGMAFF,TGTGCCAGCAGCCCCGGAGGGGGGGGGATGGCTTTCTTT
.,TRBJ2-7,.,TRBV5-1,CASSLEVTGSYEQYF,TGCGCCAGCAGCTTGGAGGTCACAGGATCCTACGAGCAGTACTTC
.,TRBJ2-7,.,TRBV19,CATQGSYYEQYF,TGTGCCACGCAGGGTTCATACTACGAGCAGTACTTC
once,TRBJ1-3,.,TRBV19,CASSILGSGNTIYF,TGTGCCAGTAGTATATTGGGTTCTGGAAACACCATATATTTT
.,TRBJ2-7,TRBD2,TRBV7-3,CASSLGASGRTEQYF,TGTGCCAGCAGCTTAGGGGCTAGCGGGAGAACCGAGCAGTACTTC
.,TRBJ2-7,.,TRBV7-9,CASSLSASNYEQYF,TGTGCCAGCAGCTTGTCGGCCAGCAACTACGAGCAGTACTTC
.,TRBJ1-2,.,TRBV28,CASSSWGGYGYTF,TGTGCCAGCAGTTCATGGGGCGGCTATGGCTACACCTTC
.,TRBJ1-3,.,TRBV4-2,CASSQGTYSGNTIYF,TGTGCCAGCAGCCAAGGGACTTACTCTGGAAACACCATATATTTT
.,TRBJ1-5,TRBD1,TRBV15,CATSRGSGGRGNQPQHF,TGTGCCACCAGCAGAGGCTCAGGGGGCCGCGGCAATCAGCCCCAGCATTTT
.,TRBJ1-1,.,TRBV18,CASSPTGANTEAFF,TGTGCCAGCTCACCAACAGGAGCGAACACTGAAGCTTTCTTT
.,TRBJ2-5,TRBD2,TRBV19,CASSIGATSAGAETQYF,TGTGCCAGTAGTATTGGGGCAACTAGCGCCGGAGCAGAGACCCAGTACTTC
.,TRBJ2-1,.,TRBV12-3/TRBV12-4,CASSTLAESKQFF,TGTGCCAGCAGTACCTTAGCGGAGAGCAAGCAGTTCTTC
.,TRBJ2-1,TRBD2,TRBV19,CASSTRAGGNYNEQFF,TGTGCCAGTAGTACCCGAGCGGGAGGGAACTACAATGAGCAGTTCTTC
.,TRBJ2-1,.,TRBV7-3,CASSLQGLHNEQFF,TGTGCCAGCAGCCTCCAGGGACTCCACAATGAGCAGTTCTTC
.,TRBJ1-2,.,TRBV30,CAWSVTGRNYGYTF,TGTGCCTGGAGTGTAACCGGCAGAAACTATGGCTACACCTTC
.,TRBJ2-1,.,TRBV5-4,CASSLNAASYNEQFF,TGTGCCAGCAGCTTGAATGCAGCCTCCTACAATGAGCAGTTCTTC
.,TRBJ1-1,TRBD1,TRBV5-8,CASSLDAGGFNTEAFF,TGTGCCAGCAGCTTGGACGCAGGGGGTTTTAACACTGAAGCTTTCTTT
.,TRBJ1-2,TRBD1,TRBV6-5,CASRGDSRYGYTF,TGTGCCAGCAGAGGGGACAGCCGCTATGGCTACACCTTC
once,TRBJ2-3,.,TRBV10-3,CAISESFSTDTQYF,TGTGCCATCAGTGAGTCTTTTAGCACAGATACGCAGTATTTT
few,TRBJ1-5,.,TRBV21-1,CASSKAGQGCTNQPQHF,TGTGCCAGCAGCAAAGCAGGACAGGGGTGTACCAATCAGCCCCAGCATTTT
.,TRBJ2-7,TRBD2,TRBV6-5,CASTTLADHSYEQYF,TGTGCCAGCACTACGCTAGCGGACCACTCCTACGAGCAGTACTTC
.,TRBJ1-5,TRBD1,TRBV7-9,CASSFGQGYQPQHF,TGTGCCAGCAGCTTCGGACAGGGATATCAGCCCCAGCATTTT
.,TRBJ1-2,.,TRBV28,CASSPLSGGYTF,TGTGCCAGCAGCCCACTTTCGGGTGGCTACACCTTC
once,TRBJ2-3,TRBD2,TRBV28,CASSSSGRGDTQYF,TGTGCCAGCAGTTCTAGCGGGAGAGGCGATACGCAGTATTTT
.,TRBJ2-7,.,TRBV7-9,CASGGSSYEQYF,TGTGCCAGCGGCGGCAGCTCCTACGAGCAGTACTTC
.,TRBJ1-2,.,TRBV30,CASSGEGYGYTF,TGTGCCTCTTCAGGGGAGGGCTATGGCTACACCTTC
.,TRBJ2-6,.,TRBV6-5,CASSYVRSGANVLTF,TGTGCCAGCAGTTACGTCCGCTCTGGGGCCAACGTCCTGACTTTC
few,TRBJ1-5,.,TRBV19,CASIGSNQPQHF,TGTGCCAGTATCGGGAGCAATCAGCCCCAGCATTTT
.,TRBJ2-3,TRBD2,TRBV3-1/TRBV3-2,CASSQRLAVTSTDTQYF,TGTGCCAGCAGCCAAAGACTAGCGGTCACAAGCACAGATACGCAGTATTTT
.,TRBJ1-1,.,TRBV18,CASSPTFGTRNTEAFF,TGTGCCAGCTCACCCACGTTCGGGACAAGAAACACTGAAGCTTTCTTT
.,TRBJ1-4,.,TRBV19,CPEHHDEKLFF,TGTCCCGAACACCATGATGAAAAACTGTTTTTT
.,TRBJ2-7,TRBD2,TRBV7-2,CASSLEPRGGNEQYF,TGTGCCAGCAGCTTAGAACCTCGGGGAGGGAACGAGCAGTACTTC